This T cell receptor beta chain appears in the sequencing data of a study of control samples from healthy donors and cancer patients. This table comes from immunoSEQ multiplex PCR, and its TCRdb copy is limited to in-frame clones, with some not included. The profile covers approximately 100,000 clones, with 90% appearing a single time and 3.5% to 4.5% taken by the ten largest. The CDR3 covers 14 residues. V was shortened by 5 bases and J by 1 base, with 8 bases between the two germline ends. CDR1 and CDR2 from the germline V gene are SEHNR and FQNEAQ (reference sequence). This TCR was sampled from a woman between 18 and 29 years old in good health. Sequencing was performed on blood. The rearrangement links TRBV7-9 to TRBJ2-2; tentatively, D is TRBD1 or TRBD2 (6 bases each). CDR3 nucleotides: TGTGCCAGCAGCGCGGGACAGAACACCGGGGAGCTGTTTTTT. Encoded protein: CASSAGQNTGELFF. Using reference TRBV7-9 and TRBJ2-2 for the parts outside the CDR3, the full variable domain is DTGVSQNPRHKITKRGQNVTFRCDPISEHNRLYWYRQTLGQGPEFLTYFQNEAQLEKSRLLSDRFSAERPKGSFSTLEIQRTEQGDSAMYLCASSAGQNTGELFFGEGSRLTVL.